These 30 T cell receptor beta chains originate from one sample sequenced in a study of cytomegalovirus exposure and HLA in healthy donors. Sequenced by immunoSEQ multiplex PCR; TCRdb stores in-frame clones only, minus some. The table includes 300,000 to 450,000 clones, roughly 85% detected once. What was sequenced was PBMCs. The receptors here all came from a woman younger than 30 in good health and CMV-seronegative.

In its sample, this clone was seen once. The chain recombines TRBV5-1 with TRBJ1-4; a weak D match, TRBD1 (5 bases). The germline gives CDR1 SGHRS, CDR2 YFSETQ. The CDR3 consists of 14 residues. With 7 bases removed from V and 4 bases from J, the gap between germline ends came to 14 bases. The DNA of the CDR3 is TGCGCCAGCGGGGGGGGACGGTATAATGAAAAACTGTTTTTT. Translating gives CASGGGRYNEKLFF. Complete variable domain (other parts from reference TRBV5-1 and TRBJ1-4): KAGVTQTPRYLIKTRGQQVTLSCSPISGHRSVSWYQQTPGQGLQFLFEYFSETQRNKGNFPGRFSGRQFSNSRSEMNVSTLELGDSALYLCASGGGRYNEKLFFGSGTQLSVL.

The J gene is TRBJ2-3, the V gene TRBV10-3, with 7 bases matching TRBD2. Per the germline V gene, CDR1 is ENHRY and CDR2 is SYGVKD. The length of the CDR3 is 14 residues. With 5 bases clipped from V and 2 bases from J, the junction kept 4 bases outside the gene matches. The CDR3 sequence is CAISRRETTDTQYF. The CDR3 region has the DNA TGTGCCATCAGTCGGCGGGAGACCACAGATACGCAGTATTTT.

This clone has only a few counts. The chain is built from TRBV2 and TRBJ1-5, with D possibly TRBD1 on 6 matching bases. The CDR3 has 14 amino acids. Germline V gene data show CDR1 as SNHLY and CDR2 as FYNNEI. The ends were cut back, 6 bases at V and 6 bases at J, with 15 bases in the middle. This chain's CDR3 is CASRAGTLSQPQHF. CDR3 in DNA: TGTGCCAGCAGAGCCGGGACATTAAGTCAGCCCCAGCATTTT.

V and J are TRBV29-1 and TRBJ2-7; 9 positions match TRBD1. With 5 bases clipped from V and 3 bases from J, the junction kept 5 bases outside the gene matches. The CDR3 consists of 13 residues. Per germline, CDR1 SQVTM and CDR2 ANQGSEA. The CDR3 spells CSVSLDRGYEQYF. The CDR3 DNA reads as TGCAGCGTTTCCCTGGACAGGGGCTACGAGCAGTACTTC.

J is TRBJ1-3 and V is TRBV2; D is ambiguous. The CDR3 is 11 residues long. Germline lookup yields CDR1 SNHLY and CDR2 FYNNEI. The V gene lost 0 bases and the J gene lost 11 bases, with 5 bases spanning the gap. CDR3 loop: CASSEALAIYF. The CDR3 nucleotides read TGTGCCAGCAGTGAAGCTCTCGCCATATATTTT.

This chain joins TRBV18 and TRBJ1-1, with 8 bases identical to TRBD1. Germline trimming cut 3 bases from V and 4 bases from J; bases unmatched to any gene: 7. Germline loops: CDR1 KGHSH, CDR2 LQKENI. The CDR3 runs 15 residues. This CDR3 is CASSPGQGAGTEAFF. For the CDR3, the DNA is TGTGCCAGCTCACCTGGTCAGGGGGCAGGCACTGAAGCTTTCTTT.

The chain uses TRBV4-1 and TRBJ1-5; tentatively, D is TRBD1 (5 bases). Trimming took 0 bases from V and 7 from J, leaving 16 bases between them. The CDR3 has 16 amino acids. The germline gives CDR1 MGHRA, CDR2 YSYEKL. Written as DNA, the CDR3 is TGCGCCAGCAGCCAAGAAGGTTGGGGGGGTACCCAGCCCCAGCATTTT. Protein product: CASSQEGWGGTQPQHF.

This clone was counted between two and nine times. This chain uses TRBV7-9 with TRBJ1-2; the D gene is possibly TRBD1 (5 bases). CDR1 and CDR2 from the germline V gene are SEHNR and FQNEAQ (reference sequence). CDR3 size: 15 residues. V shed 5 bases and J shed 6 bases, with 19 bases lying between them. The CDR3 is CASSLALGLRDGYTF. The CDR3 DNA reads as TGTGCCAGCAGCCTCGCGCTGGGACTGAGGGATGGCTACACCTTC.

The V and J genes are TRBV5-1 and TRBJ1-4; 7 bases line up with TRBD1. V shed 6 bases and J 8 bases; nucleotides not matched to a gene: 10. The CDR3 length is 14 residues. CDR1 is SGHRS and CDR2 is YFSETQ in the germline V gene. CDR3 amino acids: CASTQTGVGEKLFF. The CDR3 bases are TGCGCCAGCACCCAAACAGGGGTTGGCGAAAAACTGTTTTTT.

The chain uses TRBV28 and TRBJ1-2, with D tentatively TRBD1 (5 bases). Between the trimmed V and J ends, which lost 2 bases and 9 bases, there was a span of 16 bases. The CDR3 contains 14 residues. CDR1 is MDHEN, CDR2 SYDVKM, per germline. The CDR3 here is CASSLVGGSVSYTF. The CDR3 nucleotides read TGTGCCAGCAGTTTAGTCGGGGGGAGTGTAAGCTACACCTTC.

The J gene is TRBJ1-5, the V gene TRBV28, with 8 bases matching TRBD1. Germline loops: CDR1 MDHEN, CDR2 SYDVKM. V trimming: 4 bases; J trimming: 9 bases; junction bases outside the gene matches: 17. CDR3 length: 17 residues. The CDR3 DNA follows: TGTGCCAGCAGTTCCCAACAATCTGGACAGGGAGGCGGGCCCCAGCATTTT. This sequence encodes CASSSQQSGQGGGPQHF.

This sequence joins TRBV5-1 and TRBJ1-1, with 8 bases aligning to TRBD1. CDR3 size: 16 residues. With 4 bases clipped from V and 1 base from J, the junction kept 9 bases outside the gene matches. In germline, CDR1 is SGHRS, CDR2 YFSETQ. Here the CDR3 DNA reads TGCGCCAGCAGCACGCTTTCAGGGGGCACGAACACTGAAGCTTTCTTT. Protein sequence: CASSTLSGGTNTEAFF.

The chain employs TRBV28 and TRBJ2-7, with D possibly matching TRBD2 (5 bases). CDR1 is MDHEN and CDR2 is SYDVKM in the germline V gene. The CDR3 has 12 residues. V was clipped by 7 bases and J by 5 bases, with 12 bases between them. The CDR3 sequence: CASMDSLDEQYF. CDR3 DNA sequence: TGTGCCAGCATGGACTCTCTGGACGAGCAGTACTTC.

This chain connects TRBV19 to TRBJ2-6, with D perhaps TRBD1 (6 bases). Germline values: CDR1 LNHDA, CDR2 SQIVND (reference sequence). The CDR3 is made up of 17 amino acids. The ends were cut back, 1 base at V and 0 bases at J, with 10 bases in the middle. CDR3 amino acids: CASSIASGDSGANVLTF. In nucleotides, the CDR3 is TGTGCCAGTAGTATAGCTTCAGGGGACTCTGGGGCCAACGTCCTGACTTTC.

V usage is TRBV29-1 and J usage is TRBJ2-7, with 8 nucleotides matching TRBD2. CDR1 SQVTM and CDR2 ANQGSEA come from the germline V gene. The CDR3 is 15 amino acids. The ends lost 4 bases at V and 2 bases at J; junction bases unmatched: 10. In nucleotides, the CDR3 is TGCAGCGTTGTGGGAGAAGCGGGGGACCCCTACGAGCAGTACTTC. As protein: CSVVGEAGDPYEQYF.

The chain carries TRBV5-4 and TRBJ2-1, with 7 bases aligning to TRBD2. Germline trimming cut 1 base from V and 9 bases from J; bases unmatched to any gene: 4. The CDR3 is 13 residues long. Germline V CDR1 and CDR2: SGHNT, YYREEE (reference sequence). CDR3 DNA: TGTGCCAGCAGCTTGATGCGGGAGAGTGAGCAGTTCTTC. Translation gives CASSLMRESEQFF.

V gene TRBV5-6 combines with J gene TRBJ1-3, with TRBD1 as a possible D gene (6 bases). V gave up 6 bases and J gave up 3 bases, with 16 bases separating them. This CDR3 spans 15 amino acids. CDR1 is SGHDT and CDR2 is YYEEEE in the germline V gene. The CDR3 nucleotides are TGTGCCAGCACCCTCAGGGGATCATTTGGAAACACCATATATTTT. Residues: CASTLRGSFGNTIYF.

The genes are TRBV28 and TRBJ2-7; TRBD1 is a possible D gene (6 bases). V lost 5 bases to trimming and J lost 2 bases, with 13 bases between them. Germline assignment: CDR1 MDHEN and CDR2 SYDVKM. The CDR3 runs 14 residues. The CDR3 region has the DNA TGTGCCAGCAGTCCAACAGGGCTAACCTACGAGCAGTACTTC. Amino acid sequence: CASSPTGLTYEQYF.

The V call is TRBV9, the J call TRBJ1-2, with D possibly matching TRBD1 (6 bases). CDR3 length equals 17 residues. The V end lost 1 base, the J end lost 0 bases, and 16 bases lay between the germline ends. CDR1 and CDR2 from the germline V gene are SGDLS and YYNGEE. CDR3 sequence (DNA): TGTGCCAGCAGCGTAATGCCCCGAGGGGACACTAACTATGGCTACACCTTC. This translates into CASSVMPRGDTNYGYTF. The full variable domain, rest sourced from reference TRBV9 and TRBJ1-2, is DSGVTQTPKHLITATGQRVTLRCSPRSGDLSVYWYQQSLDQGLQFLIQYYNGEERAKGNILERFSAQQFPDLHSELNLSSLELGDSALYFCASSVMPRGDTNYGYTFGSGTRLTVV.

The J gene is TRBJ1-3, the V gene TRBV2; D gene ambiguous. This CDR3 has 11 residues. V was cut by 7 bases and J by 4 bases, with 5 bases left in between. CDR1 is SNHLY, CDR2 FYNNEI, per germline. CDR3 residues: CASTRGNTIYF. In DNA form, the CDR3 reads TGTGCCAGCACTAGAGGAAACACCATATATTTT.

This chain links TRBV14 with TRBJ2-5, with 8 bases matching TRBD2. Germline V gene sequence: CDR1 SGHDN, CDR2 FVKESK. Germline trimming cut 1 base from V and 3 bases from J; bases unmatched to any gene: 4. The CDR3 spans 15 residues. Written as DNA, the CDR3 is TGTGCCAGCAGCCAAGTAGCGGGATTCGAAGAGACCCAGTACTTC. Its translation is CASSQVAGFEETQYF.

V usage is TRBV5-1 and J usage is TRBJ2-7; D is possibly TRBD2 (7 bases). V lost 6 bases, J lost 6 bases, and 16 bases lay in between. This CDR3 has 13 amino acids. Germline loops: CDR1 SGHRS, CDR2 YFSETQ. The CDR3 sequence: CASKGGAGGEQYF. The DNA for the CDR3 is TGCGCCAGCAAGGGGGGGGCAGGAGGCGAGCAGTACTTC. Together with reference TRBV5-1 and TRBJ2-7, the CDR3 gives the full variable domain: KAGVTQTPRYLIKTRGQQVTLSCSPISGHRSVSWYQQTPGQGLQFLFEYFSETQRNKGNFPGRFSGRQFSNSRSEMNVSTLELGDSALYLCASKGGAGGEQYFGPGTRLTVT.

The chain has TRBV29-1 and TRBJ2-7; maybe TRBD1 (5 bases). This CDR3 comprises 14 residues. Germline CDR1 is SQVTM and CDR2 is ANQGSEA. The germline V and J ends were trimmed by 0 bases and 1 base, with 10 bases remaining between them. The CDR3 protein is CSVEDPQGSYEQYF. Here the CDR3 DNA reads TGCAGCGTTGAAGATCCGCAGGGATCCTACGAGCAGTACTTC.

The V gene is TRBV5-4, the J gene TRBJ2-5; a possible D gene is TRBD2 (6 bases). The CDR3 totals 15 residues. V lost 4 bases and J lost 1, with 14 bases in between. Germline-derived CDR1 and CDR2 are SGHNT and YYREEE (reference sequence). In nucleotides, the CDR3 is TGTGCCAGCAGCATGGGACTCCTGGGCCAAGAGACCCAGTACTTC. It translates to CASSMGLLGQETQYF.

The chain carries TRBV4-2 and TRBJ2-5; 11 nucleotides line up with TRBD2. The CDR3 loop spans 18 amino acids. Germline assignment: CDR1 LGHNA and CDR2 YNFKEQ. J was trimmed by 4 bases and V by 1 base; bases with no gene match: 11. CDR3 in DNA: TGTGCCAGCAGCCAAGGAGGAACTAGCGGGAGAAGTGTAGAGACCCAGTACTTC. This encodes CASSQGGTSGRSVETQYF.

The chain joins TRBV5-6 to TRBJ1-4, with no clear D. CDR1 is SGHDT, CDR2 YYEEEE, per germline. Trimming removed 7 bases from V and 4 bases from J, with 8 bases in between. The CDR3 consists of 12 residues. DNA for the CDR3: TGTGCCAGCCCGCGGAGTAATGAAAAACTGTTTTTT. This sequence encodes CASPRSNEKLFF.

This chain joins TRBV5-6 and TRBJ1-5; D possibly corresponds to TRBD1 (5 bases). V was clipped by 7 bases and J by 6 bases, with 11 bases between them. The CDR3 loop spans 12 amino acids. CDR1 is SGHDT, CDR2 YYEEEE, per germline. CDR3 sequence: CASSYGGQPQHF. The CDR3 nucleotides are TGTGCCAGCTCGTACGGGGGTCAGCCCCAGCATTTT.

The rearrangement uses TRBV6-1 and TRBJ2-2; TRBD2 matches at 13 bases. From germline, CDR1 is MNHNS and CDR2 SASEGT. With 4 bases clipped from V and 5 bases from J, the junction kept 4 bases outside the gene matches. The CDR3 runs 16 residues. CDR3 bases: TGTGCCAGCAGTGCCCGGACTAGCGGGAGTACCGGGGAGCTGTTTTTT. Its protein is CASSARTSGSTGELFF.

The chain recombines TRBV11-3 with TRBJ2-6, with D maybe TRBD2 (5 bases). The CDR3 sequence is 14 residues long. Trimming pared 3 bases from V and 2 bases from J, leaving 5 bases between. The V gene's germline CDR1 is SGHNT and CDR2 YENEEA. This CDR3 reads CASSLGAGANVLTF. As DNA, the CDR3 is TGTGCCAGCAGCTTGGGAGCTGGGGCCAACGTCCTGACTTTC.

The V call is TRBV4-2, the J call TRBJ1-5; D gene ambiguous. Between the trimmed V and J ends, which lost 0 bases and 3 bases, there was a span of 9 bases. In germline, CDR1 is LGHNA, CDR2 YNFKEQ. The CDR3 has 15 residues. DNA of the CDR3: TGTGCCAGCAGCCAAGATTCAAGCCTCAATCAGCCCCAGCATTTT. Its translation: CASSQDSSLNQPQHF.